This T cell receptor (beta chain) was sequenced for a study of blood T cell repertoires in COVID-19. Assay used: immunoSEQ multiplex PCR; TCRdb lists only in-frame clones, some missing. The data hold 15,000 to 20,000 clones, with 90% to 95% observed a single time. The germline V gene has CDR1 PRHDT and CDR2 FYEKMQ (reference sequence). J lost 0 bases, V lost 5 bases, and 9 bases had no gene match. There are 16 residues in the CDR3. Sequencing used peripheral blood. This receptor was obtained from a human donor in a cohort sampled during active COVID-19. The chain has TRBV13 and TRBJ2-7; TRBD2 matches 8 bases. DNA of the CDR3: TGTGCCAGCAGCGAAGAAGCGGGAGCCTTCTCCTACGAGCAGTACTTC. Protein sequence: CASSEEAGAFSYEQYF. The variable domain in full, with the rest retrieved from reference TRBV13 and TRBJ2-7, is AAGVIQSPRHLIKEKRETATLKCYPIPRHDTVYWYQQGPGQDPQFLISFYEKMQSDKGSIPDRFSAQQFSDYHSELNMSSLELGDSALYFCASSEEAGAFSYEQYFGPGTRLTVT.